This TCR beta chain was sequenced during a study of beta chain features in type 1 diabetes. Notes on this clone: What it recognizes is unknown.

Trimming pared 0 bases from V and 2 bases from J, leaving 9 bases between. This CDR3 is built from 15 residues. Germline CDR1 reads LGHNA; CDR2 reads YSLEER. Expressed TCRB transcripts were sequenced after all isolated RNA was converted to cDNA. Clones were read by immunoSEQ multiplex PCR, and TCRdb kept only the in-frame ones, dropping some. The sample has a few hundred thousand clones, roughly 13% seen once. Blood was collected once per donor into heparin, averaging about 120 mL. Purity of each sorted population was above 98%. Study conclusions and caveats: A potential PCR bias toward shorter templates would be equal in patient and control samples. Over-representation of high TCR-expressing cells was a possible consequence of cDNA sequencing.

Source material: naive CD4+ T cells from blood. The chain uses TRBV4-3 and TRBJ2-3; D is possibly TRBD1 (5 bases). The clonotype was recovered from a man aged 30 to 45 in good health. The CDR3 DNA reads as TGCGCCAGCAGCCAAGAGTGGGGCGCCACAGATACGCAGTATTTT. It specifies CASSQEWGATDTQYF.